The clone carrying this T cell receptor beta chain was seen a handful of times. Its antigen remains unidentified. Gene and germline names: mouse. The CDR3 goes on 4 residues after the read ends, and that part is filled in from the germline J gene. Other DNA sequences in this sample translate to the same CDR3. This entry is derived from a study of CD8+ T cells in alopecia areata. Study observations and caveats: Patients showed less clear TCR sequence sharing than mice, possibly partly because of HLA diversity.

CD4, CD8alpha, NKG2D, NKG2ACE and other markers were used to sort pooled cutaneous lymph node cells. RNA was extracted and reverse transcribed into cDNA as the sequencing template. The assay was immunoSEQ multiplex PCR, and TCRdb's table has in-frame clones only and misses some. The sample is made up of under 350,000 clones, none counted only once. The ends were cut back, 1 base at V and 3 bases at J, with 11 bases in the middle. CDR1 and CDR2 from the germline V gene are NSQYPW and LRSPGD (reference sequence). The CDR3 consists of 15 residues. The chain couples TRBV1 to TRBJ2-3, with a possible D match to TRBD2 (8 bases). The sample consisted of CD4+ T cells sorted from a lymph node. The sequence was obtained from a C3H/HeJ mouse with alopecia areata. The strain's MHC haplotype is H2-k. The sequenced part of the CDR3 DNA is TGCACCTGCAGTGCAGCAGGGGGGGGCGCAGAA. Amino acid sequence: CTCSAAGGGAE. The full CDR3 is CTCSAAGGGAETLYF.